Described below is a single TCR beta chain sequence and its context. Profiling relied on immunoSEQ multiplex PCR, and the TCRdb table lists in-frame clones only, not all of them. The repertoire holds about 150,000 clones, with 80% as singletons. The source of the sample is a study of blood T cell repertoires in COVID-19. The CDR3 has 15 amino acids. Germline-derived CDR1 and CDR2 are ENHRY and SYGVKD. The V and J ends lost 0 bases and 6 bases respectively, with 15 bases between them. This TCR derives from a man aged 60 to 75 with acute or convalescent COVID-19. The chain employs TRBV10-3 and TRBJ2-7, with a tentative D call TRBD1 (6 bases). Sequenced sample: peripheral blood. CDR3 sequence: CAISESYTGSGEQYF. Here the CDR3 DNA reads TGTGCCATCAGTGAGTCCTATACAGGGAGTGGCGAGCAGTACTTC.